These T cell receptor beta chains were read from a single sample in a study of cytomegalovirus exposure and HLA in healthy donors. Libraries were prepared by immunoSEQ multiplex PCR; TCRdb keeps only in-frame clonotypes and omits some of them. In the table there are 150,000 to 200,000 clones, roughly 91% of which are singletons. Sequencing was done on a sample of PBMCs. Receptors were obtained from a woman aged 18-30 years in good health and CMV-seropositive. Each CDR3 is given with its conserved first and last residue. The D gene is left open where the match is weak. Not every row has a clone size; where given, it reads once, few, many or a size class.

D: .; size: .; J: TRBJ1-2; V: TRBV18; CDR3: CASSPVEFYTF; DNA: TGTGCCAGCTCCCCTGTTGAGTTTTACACCTTC
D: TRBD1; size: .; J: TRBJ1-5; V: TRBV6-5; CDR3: CASRTTGGQPQHF; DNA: TGTGCCAGCAGAACGACAGGGGGCCAGCCCCAGCATTTT
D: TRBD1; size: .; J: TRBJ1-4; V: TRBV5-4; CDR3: CASSVGQGGNEKLFF; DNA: TGTGCCAGCAGCGTTGGACAGGGGGGTAATGAAAAACTGTTTTTT
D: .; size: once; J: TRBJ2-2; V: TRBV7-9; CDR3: CASSSEAGELFF; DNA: TGTGCCAGCAGCTCCGAGGCCGGGGAGCTGTTTTTT
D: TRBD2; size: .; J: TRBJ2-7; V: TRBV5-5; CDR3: CASSFASGRYEQYF; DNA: TGTGCCAGCAGCTTCGCGAGCGGGAGATACGAGCAGTACTTC
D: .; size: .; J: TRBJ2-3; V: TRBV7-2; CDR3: CASSPFGSTDTQYF; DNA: TGTGCCAGCAGCCCATTCGGGAGCACAGATACGCAGTATTTT
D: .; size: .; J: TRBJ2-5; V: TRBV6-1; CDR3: CASSEGLQETQYF; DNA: TGTGCCAGCAGTGAAGGGCTTCAAGAGACCCAGTACTTC
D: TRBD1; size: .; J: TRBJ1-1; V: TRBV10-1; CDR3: CASSESGTGSNTEAFF; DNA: TGCGCCAGCAGTGAGTCTGGGACAGGGTCGAACACTGAAGCTTTCTTT
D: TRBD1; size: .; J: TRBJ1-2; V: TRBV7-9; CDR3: CASGRQGGGYTF; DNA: TGTGCCAGCGGAAGACAGGGAGGTGGCTACACCTTC
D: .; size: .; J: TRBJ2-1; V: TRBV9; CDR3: CASSAPVEQFF; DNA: TGTGCCAGCAGCGCCCCGGTGGAGCAGTTCTTC
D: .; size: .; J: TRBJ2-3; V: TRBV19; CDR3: CASRLQGGTQYF; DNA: TGTGCCAGTAGACTTCAGGGGGGTACGCAGTATTTT
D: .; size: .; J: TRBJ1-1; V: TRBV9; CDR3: CASSALQTAEAFF; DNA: TGTGCCAGCAGCGCCCTACAGACAGCTGAAGCTTTCTTT
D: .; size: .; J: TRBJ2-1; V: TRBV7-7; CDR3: CASSLVDSNEQFF; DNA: TGTGCTAGCAGCTTAGTGGACTCCAATGAGCAGTTCTTC
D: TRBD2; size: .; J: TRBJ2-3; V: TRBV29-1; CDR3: CSVVRGGLTQYF; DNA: TGCAGCGTTGTCCGCGGGGGGCTAACGCAGTATTTT
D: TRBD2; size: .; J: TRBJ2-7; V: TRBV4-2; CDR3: CASSQEGPGLAGSYEQYF; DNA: TGTGCCAGCAGCCAAGAAGGGCCGGGACTAGCAGGCTCCTACGAGCAGTACTTC
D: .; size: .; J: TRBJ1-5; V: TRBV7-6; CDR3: CASSLGGPRSNQPQHF; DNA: TGTGCCAGCAGCCTGGGGGGGCCCCGGAGCAATCAGCCCCAGCATTTT
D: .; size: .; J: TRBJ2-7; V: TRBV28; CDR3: CASKFRSRDTYEQYF; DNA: TGTGCCAGCAAATTCCGGTCCCGGGACACCTACGAGCAGTACTTC
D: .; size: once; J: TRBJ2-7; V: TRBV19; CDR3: CASSHRKSYEQYF; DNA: TGTGCCAGTAGTCACAGGAAATCCTACGAGCAGTACTTC
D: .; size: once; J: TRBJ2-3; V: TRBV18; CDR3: CASWRIGTDTQYF; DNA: TGTGCCAGTTGGAGGATTGGAACAGATACGCAGTATTTT
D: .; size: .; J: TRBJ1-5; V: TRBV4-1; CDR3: CASSQDHHRYSNQPQHF; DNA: TGCGCCAGCAGCCAAGATCATCACAGGTATAGCAATCAGCCCCAGCATTTT
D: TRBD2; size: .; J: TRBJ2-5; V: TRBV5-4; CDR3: CASSLRLAGEETQYF; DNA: TGTGCCAGCAGCTTGCGACTAGCGGGAGAAGAGACCCAGTACTTC
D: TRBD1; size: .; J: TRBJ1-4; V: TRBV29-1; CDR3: CSVGPGTGGEKLFF; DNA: TGCAGCGTTGGTCCTGGGACAGGGGGTGAAAAACTGTTTTTT
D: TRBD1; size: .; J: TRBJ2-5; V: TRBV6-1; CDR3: CASSELLGQGAGTQYF; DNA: TGTGCCAGCAGTGAATTATTGGGACAGGGGGCAGGGACCCAGTACTTC
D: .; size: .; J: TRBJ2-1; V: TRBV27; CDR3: CASSLLRGDNEQFF; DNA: TGTGCCAGCAGTTTATTAAGAGGTGACAATGAGCAGTTCTTC
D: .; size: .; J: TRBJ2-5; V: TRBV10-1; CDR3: CASSVVYGGAQETQYF; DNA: TGCGCCAGCAGTGTTGTTTATGGGGGGGCGCAAGAGACCCAGTACTTC
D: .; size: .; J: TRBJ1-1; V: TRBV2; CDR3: CASKIGQIITSTEAFF; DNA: TGTGCCAGCAAGATTGGACAGATTATTACGAGCACTGAAGCTTTCTTT
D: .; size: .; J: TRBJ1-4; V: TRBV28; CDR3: CASSPGGGEGEKLFF; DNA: TGTGCCAGCAGCCCCGGGGGGGGTGAGGGGGAAAAACTGTTTTTT
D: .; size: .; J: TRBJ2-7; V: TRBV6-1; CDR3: CASSEPGLGDYEQYF; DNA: TGTGCCAGCAGTGAACCTGGGCTAGGGGATTACGAGCAGTACTTC
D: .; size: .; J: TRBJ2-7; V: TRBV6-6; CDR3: CASSYAGSGYEQYF; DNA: TGTGCCAGCAGTTACGCAGGGTCGGGCTACGAGCAGTACTTC
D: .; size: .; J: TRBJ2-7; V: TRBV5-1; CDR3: CASSSGSSSYEQYF; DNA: TGCGCCAGCAGCTCGGGGTCCAGCTCCTACGAGCAGTACTTC
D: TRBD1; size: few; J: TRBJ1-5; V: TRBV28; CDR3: CASVEGGTASVNQPQHF; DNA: TGTGCCAGCGTCGAAGGGGGGACAGCAAGCGTCAATCAGCCCCAGCATTTT
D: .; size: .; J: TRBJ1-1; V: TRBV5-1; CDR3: CASSQRDFKSTEAFF; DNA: TGCGCCAGCAGCCAGCGGGATTTTAAAAGCACTGAAGCTTTCTTT
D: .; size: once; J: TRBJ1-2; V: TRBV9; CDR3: CASSTRSSEDYGYTF; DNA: TGTGCCAGCAGCACCCGATCCTCGGAGGACTATGGCTACACCTTC
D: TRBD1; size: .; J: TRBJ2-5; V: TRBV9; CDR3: CASSVGQGQETQYF; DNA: TGTGCCAGCAGCGTAGGACAGGGACAAGAGACCCAGTACTTC
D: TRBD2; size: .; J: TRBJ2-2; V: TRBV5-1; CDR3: CASSSTSGSTGELFF; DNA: TGCGCCAGCAGCTCGACTAGCGGGAGCACCGGGGAGCTGTTTTTT
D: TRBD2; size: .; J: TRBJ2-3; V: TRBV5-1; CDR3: CASSDPASGRLLGTDTQYF; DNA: TGCGCCAGCAGCGATCCAGCTAGCGGGAGGTTACTAGGCACAGATACGCAGTATTTT
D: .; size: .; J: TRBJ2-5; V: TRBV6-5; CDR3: CASSYSMGQPEETQYF; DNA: TGTGCCAGCAGTTACTCGATGGGCCAGCCAGAAGAGACCCAGTACTTC
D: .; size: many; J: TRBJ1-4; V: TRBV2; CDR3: CASSREIGEKLFF; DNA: TGTGCCAGCAGCCGGGAGATTGGGGAAAAACTGTTTTTT
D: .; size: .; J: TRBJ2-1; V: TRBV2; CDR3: CASIRRSQGLVNEQFF; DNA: TGTGCCAGCATACGAAGGTCCCAGGGACTTGTCAATGAGCAGTTCTTC
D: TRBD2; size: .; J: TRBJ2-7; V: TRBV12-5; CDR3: CASGLIAGGGEQYF; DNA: TGTGCTAGTGGTTTGATAGCGGGAGGGGGTGAGCAGTACTTC
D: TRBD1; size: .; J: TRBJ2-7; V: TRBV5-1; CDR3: CASSSWTGPTYEQYF; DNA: TGCGCCAGCAGCTCCTGGACAGGGCCAACCTACGAGCAGTACTTC
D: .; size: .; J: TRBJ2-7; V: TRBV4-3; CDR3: CASSQVRRAEQYF; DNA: TGCGCCAGCAGCCAAGTACGCAGGGCCGAGCAGTACTTC
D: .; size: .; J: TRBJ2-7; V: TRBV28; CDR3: CASRQGHREQYF; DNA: TGTGCCAGCAGACAGGGACATCGGGAGCAGTACTTC
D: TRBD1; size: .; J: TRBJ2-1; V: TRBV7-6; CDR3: CASSLDGGTGLFF; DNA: TGTGCCAGCAGCTTAGATGGTGGGACAGGGTTGTTCTTC
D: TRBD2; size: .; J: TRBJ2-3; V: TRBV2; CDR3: CASSELAGGASTDTQYF; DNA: TGTGCCAGCAGTGAGCTAGCGGGAGGTGCTTCCACAGATACGCAGTATTTT
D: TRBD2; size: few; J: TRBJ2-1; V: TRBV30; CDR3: CACRLAGIHNEQFF; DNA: TGTGCCTGCCGGCTAGCGGGAATACACAATGAGCAGTTCTTC
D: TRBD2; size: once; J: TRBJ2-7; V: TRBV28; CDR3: CASSLSGLAGTEQYF; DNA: TGTGCCAGCAGTTTATCGGGTCTAGCGGGAACCGAGCAGTACTTC
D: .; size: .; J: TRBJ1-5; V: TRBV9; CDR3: CASSPTGRSNQPQHF; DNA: TGTGCCAGCAGCCCTACAGGCCGTAGCAATCAGCCCCAGCATTTT
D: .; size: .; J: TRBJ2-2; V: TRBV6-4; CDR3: CASSDTRSSGELFF; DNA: TGTGCCAGCAGTGACACGAGGTCCTCCGGGGAGCTGTTTTTT
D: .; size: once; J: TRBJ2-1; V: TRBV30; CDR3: CAWSVGSGGSGPTTSYNEQFF; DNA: TGTGCCTGGAGTGTAGGCTCAGGAGGAAGCGGGCCAACAACTTCCTACAATGAGCAGTTCTTC
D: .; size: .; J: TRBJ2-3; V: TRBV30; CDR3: CAWSAQGRTDTQYF; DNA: TGTGCCTGGAGTGCACAGGGTAGGACAGATACGCAGTATTTT
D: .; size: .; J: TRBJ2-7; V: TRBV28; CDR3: CASSLRREYEQYF; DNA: TGTGCCAGCAGTTTGAGGAGGGAGTACGAGCAGTACTTC
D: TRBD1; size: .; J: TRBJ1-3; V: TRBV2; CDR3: CASSRDRGSGNTIYF; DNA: TGTGCCAGCAGCCGAGACAGGGGCTCTGGAAACACCATATATTTT